The 22 T cell receptor beta chains below all came from one sample that was sequenced in a study of T cell changes during pregnancy in multiple sclerosis. Generated by immunoSEQ multiplex PCR, the TCRdb table keeps only in-frame clones and is missing some. The profile shows 70,000 to 80,000 clones, around 93% of them singletons. The sample here was peripheral blood, taken in the first trimester of pregnancy. These TCRs come from a female donor with multiple sclerosis, enrolled in a pregnancy study.

The genes are TRBV27 and TRBJ1-2, with D maybe TRBD1 (5 bases). CDR3 length: 13 amino acids. Trimming removed 3 bases at V and 7 bases at J, with 12 bases between. Germline V CDR1 and CDR2: MNHEY, SMNVEV (reference sequence). CDR3 in amino acids: CASSFRGLGGYTF. As DNA, the CDR3 is TGTGCCAGCAGTTTTAGGGGACTCGGTGGCTACACCTTC.

V gene TRBV6-5 combines with J gene TRBJ2-2; 9 nucleotides match TRBD2. Trimming at V came to 6 bases and at J to 5 bases, leaving 7 bases not matched to a gene. The CDR3 has 15 residues. From germline, CDR1 is MNHEY and CDR2 SVGAGI. CDR3 sequence: CASSLGTSWTGELFF. For the CDR3, the DNA is TGTGCCAGCAGCCTCGGGACTAGCTGGACCGGGGAGCTGTTTTTT.

V and J are TRBV6-1 and TRBJ1-5; 8 positions agree with TRBD1. Germline assignment: CDR1 MNHNS and CDR2 SASEGT. The CDR3 has 15 residues. J was trimmed by 6 bases and V by 4 bases; bases with no gene match: 8. This CDR3 is CASSVLAGGGQPQHF. The CDR3 DNA reads as TGTGCCAGCAGTGTGTTGGCAGGGGGCGGTCAGCCCCAGCATTTT.

This clone was counted only a few times. The rearrangement joins TRBV27 to TRBJ1-5; 7 bases map to TRBD1. CDR1 is MNHEY, CDR2 SMNVEV, per germline (reference sequence). The CDR3 spans 13 residues. The ends lost 6 bases at V and 4 bases at J; junction bases unmatched: 3. Here the CDR3 reads CASRQGSNQPQHF. For the CDR3, the DNA is TGTGCCAGCAGACAGGGGTCAAATCAGCCCCAGCATTTT.

This chain connects TRBV9 to TRBJ2-1; 13 nucleotides align to TRBD2. The germline CDR1 and CDR2 sequences are SGDLS and YYNGEE. This CDR3 is 16 amino acids long. J lost 4 bases, V lost 1 base, and 2 bases had no gene match. The CDR3 loop is CASSVKGLAGYNEQFF. For the CDR3, the DNA is TGTGCCAGCAGCGTAAAGGGACTAGCGGGATACAATGAGCAGTTCTTC.

This chain links TRBV2 with TRBJ2-6, with a tentative D call TRBD1 (5 bases). V was cut by 2 bases and J by 3 bases, with 17 bases left in between. The germline gives CDR1 SNHLY, CDR2 FYNNEI. The CDR3 covers 18 residues. This chain's CDR3 is CASSEPIQRGFGANVLTF. CDR3 DNA sequence: TGTGCCAGCAGTGAACCGATCCAAAGGGGTTTTGGGGCCAACGTCCTGACTTTC.

The chain combines TRBV7-6 with TRBJ2-1, with D possibly being TRBD1 (5 bases). The CDR3 is 16 amino acids. The ends were cut back, 3 bases at V and 5 bases at J, with 17 bases in the middle. From germline, CDR1 is SGHVS and CDR2 FNYEAQ. The CDR3 region is CASSFQPWQGDNEQFF. DNA of the CDR3: TGTGCCAGCAGCTTTCAGCCTTGGCAGGGTGACAATGAGCAGTTCTTC.

The chain uses TRBV19 and TRBJ1-2; TRBD1 agrees at 8 bases. The CDR3 extends over 15 amino acids. The V gene's germline CDR1 is LNHDA and CDR2 SQIVND (reference sequence). The trim removed 7 bases at V and 8 bases at J, leaving 15 bases unmatched. DNA for the CDR3: TGTGCCAGTACTTCTAGGGCGGCAGGGGGCAACGGCTACACCTTC. Protein sequence: CASTSRAAGGNGYTF.

The rearrangement links TRBV20-1 to TRBJ1-4; D call uncertain. This CDR3 has 10 amino acids. CDR1 is DFQATT, CDR2 SNEGSKA, per germline (reference sequence). Between the trimmed V and J ends, which lost 3 bases and 8 bases, there was a span of 4 bases. CDR3 protein: CSASGEKLFF. CDR3 coding DNA: TGCAGTGCTAGTGGCGAAAAACTGTTTTTT.

The V gene is TRBV5-8, the J gene TRBJ1-5; perhaps TRBD1 as D (6 bases). This CDR3 contains 15 residues. V was cut by 0 bases and J by 2 bases, with 9 bases left in between. Germline loops: CDR1 SGHTS, CDR2 YDEGEE. The CDR3 region is CASSLDRVRNQPQHF. CDR3 coding DNA: TGTGCCAGCAGCTTGGACAGGGTTCGCAATCAGCCCCAGCATTTT. Looking up the rest from reference TRBV5-8 and TRBJ1-5 gives the full variable domain: EAGVTQSPTHLIKTRGQQATLRCSPISGHTSVYWYQQALGLGLQFLLWYDEGEERNRGNFPPRFSGRQFPNYSSELNVNALELEDSALYLCASSLDRVRNQPQHFGDGTRLSIL.

This chain joins TRBV2 and TRBJ2-2, with 10 nucleotides matching TRBD1. This CDR3 has 15 amino acids. The V segment lost 9 bases and the J segment 7 bases; nucleotides outside the gene matches: 11. The germline V gene has CDR1 SNHLY and CDR2 FYNNEI. The CDR3 DNA sequence: TGTGCCAGTGAAAAGGACAGGGGGACGAACGGGGAGCTGTTTTTT. Its translation is CASEKDRGTNGELFF.

CDR3 nucleotides: TGTGCCAGCAGATCGGGGACAGGAACCTACGAGCAGTACTTC. Its translation is CASRSGTGTYEQYF. This chain joins TRBV6-1 and TRBJ2-7; 8 bases are shared with TRBD1. V trimming: 6 bases; J trimming: 2 bases; junction bases outside the gene matches: 6. The CDR3 consists of 14 residues. The germline V gene encodes CDR1 MNHNS and CDR2 SASEGT.

This sequence joins TRBV7-7 and TRBJ2-2; D gene ambiguous. This CDR3 is built from 13 residues. Germline V lookup: CDR1 SSHAT, CDR2 FNYEAQ (reference sequence). Deletions cut 1 base from V and 3 bases from J, with 3 bases between. DNA for the CDR3: TGTGCCAGCAGCTTAGTAGACACCGGGGAGCTGTTTTTT. Its protein is CASSLVDTGELFF. The complete variable domain, with remaining parts taken from reference TRBV7-7 and TRBJ2-2, reads GAGVSQSPRYKVTKRGQDVTLRCDPISSHATLYWYQQALGQGPEFLTYFNYEAQPDKSGLPSDRFSAERPEGSISTLTIQRTEQRDSAMYRCASSLVDTGELFFGEGSRLTVL.

CDR3 DNA sequence: TGCGCCAGCAGCCAAGACCTCTCCAATCAGCCCCAGCATTTT. Translation: CASSQDLSNQPQHF. The rearrangement uses TRBV4-3 and TRBJ1-5, with D unresolved. V shed 0 bases and J shed 3 bases, with 6 bases lying between them. CDR3 size: 14 residues. Germline V gene sequence: CDR1 LGHNA, CDR2 YSLEER.

This chain connects TRBV7-6 to TRBJ2-3; 11 positions agree with TRBD2. Unmatched junction bases numbered 10, after V lost 5 bases and J lost 0 bases. The germline CDR1 and CDR2 sequences are SGHVS and FNYEAQ. The CDR3 runs 18 residues. This CDR3 is CASSSRTSGWGSTDTQYF. In DNA, the CDR3 is TGTGCCAGCAGCAGTCGGACTAGCGGGTGGGGTAGCACAGATACGCAGTATTTT.

The chain carries TRBV9 and TRBJ2-1, with D perhaps matching TRBD1 (6 bases). Germline lookup yields CDR1 SGDLS and CDR2 YYNGEE. CDR3 length equals 15 residues. V was trimmed by 2 bases and J by 0 bases, leaving 9 bases between them. In DNA, the CDR3 is TGTGCCAGCAGCGTGCAAGGGGGCTCCTACAATGAGCAGTTCTTC. Residues: CASSVQGGSYNEQFF. The full variable domain, in which reference TRBV9 and TRBJ2-1 provide the parts outside the CDR3, is DSGVTQTPKHLITATGQRVTLRCSPRSGDLSVYWYQQSLDQGLQFLIQYYNGEERAKGNILERFSAQQFPDLHSELNLSSLELGDSALYFCASSVQGGSYNEQFFGPGTRLTVL.

The CDR3 nucleotides are TGTGCCAGCAGCTCCCTAGGATTATACTACGAGCAGTACTTC. This encodes CASSSLGLYYEQYF. The rearrangement uses TRBV7-2 and TRBJ2-7, with D hard to call. CDR1 and CDR2 from the germline V gene are SGHTA and FQGNSA. Trimming shortened V by 4 bases and J by 3 bases, and 13 bases separated the two germline ends. The CDR3 has 14 amino acids.

The V and J genes are TRBV10-3 and TRBJ1-6, with 9 bases aligning to TRBD1. The CDR3 is 14 amino acids. J gave up 7 bases and V 8 bases, and 6 bases lay outside the gene matches. Germline loops: CDR1 ENHRY, CDR2 SYGVKD. CDR3 protein: CAIRGQGINSPLHF. The CDR3 DNA reads TGTGCCATCCGCGGACAGGGGATCAATTCACCCCTCCACTTT.

The chain recombines TRBV11-2 with TRBJ2-1, with TRBD2 identical over 7 bases. The junction had 6 bases not matched to a gene; V was cut back by 5 bases and J by 2 bases. This CDR3 comprises 15 residues. CDR1 is SGHAT, CDR2 FQNNGV, per germline. This CDR3 reads CASSIPTSPYNEQFF. The CDR3 region has the DNA TGTGCCAGCAGCATACCGACTAGCCCCTACAATGAGCAGTTCTTC.

The rearrangement joins TRBV9 to TRBJ2-7; TRBD1 matches at 12 bases. Germline assignment: CDR1 SGDLS and CDR2 YYNGEE. J was trimmed by 5 bases and V by 4 bases; bases with no gene match: 7. This CDR3 spans 15 amino acids. Here the CDR3 DNA reads TGTGCCAGCAGCCCCAGGGACAGGGGGCGGGACGAGCAGTACTTC. Its protein product is CASSPRDRGRDEQYF.

CDR3 residues: CASRPRQGLRWDEAFF. Here the CDR3 DNA reads TGTGCCAGCAGGCCCCGACAGGGGTTGAGGTGGGATGAAGCTTTCTTT. The chain carries TRBV28 and TRBJ1-1; 8 bases agree with TRBD1. V dropped 6 bases and J dropped 7; count of bases not matched to a gene: 16. This CDR3 comprises 16 residues. CDR1 is MDHEN, CDR2 SYDVKM, per germline. The variable domain in full, completed from reference TRBV28 and TRBJ1-1, reads DVKVTQSSRYLVKRTGEKVFLECVQDMDHENMFWYRQDPGLGLRLIYFSYDVKMKEKGDIPEGYSVSREKKERFSLILESASTNQTSMYLCASRPRQGLRWDEAFFGQGTRLTVV.

The chain is built from TRBV18 and TRBJ2-7; tentative D call: TRBD1 (5 bases). CDR3 length equals 13 residues. V dropped 6 bases and J dropped 11 bases, with 20 bases sitting between them. Germline CDR1 KGHSH, CDR2 LQKENI. The CDR3 loop reads CASSPGQGVGKYF. The CDR3 region has the DNA TGTGCCAGCTCGCCAGGCCAAGGGGTTGGGAAGTACTTC.